The 18 T cell receptor beta chains in this list originate from one sample, sequenced in a study of CD4+ T cells in melanoma (dated by TCRdb to 2021 to 2024). Libraries were made using the immunoSEQ multiplex PCR assay. TCRdb mirrors the immuneACCESS table, restricted to in-frame sequences. Some clones are absent from its copies; in checked studies, under half trace to an unresolved V gene, and the reason for the others is unknown. In this sample the table shows approximately 9,900 clones, roughly two thirds of which occur a single time. The top ten constitute around a fifth of the sample. Material: peripheral blood. The source of these receptors is a human donor with melanoma.

This sequence joins TRBV2 and TRBJ1-1; D is unresolved. The V and J ends lost 6 bases and 3 bases respectively, with 14 bases between them. The CDR3 is made up of 14 amino acids. The germline CDR1 and CDR2 sequences are SNHLY and FYNNEI. The CDR3 DNA follows: TGTGCCAGCAGGAGAAACCAGTTGGACACTGAAGCTTTCTTT. It codes for CASRRNQLDTEAFF.

The CDR3 loop reads CASSDQETQYF. The CDR3 region has the DNA TGTGCCAGCAGTGACCAAGAGACCCAGTACTTC. The rearrangement uses TRBV5-4 and TRBJ2-5, with no clear D. This CDR3 comprises 11 residues. Trimming left V 5 bases short and J 0 bases short, with 2 bases between. Germline CDR1 is SGHNT and CDR2 is YYREEE (reference sequence).

V usage is TRBV14 and J usage is TRBJ2-1, with a possible D match to TRBD1 (5 bases). The CDR3 runs 15 residues. Looked up from germline, CDR1 is SGHDN and CDR2 is FVKESK. The V gene lost 3 bases and the J gene lost 2 bases, with 11 bases spanning the gap. CDR3 DNA sequence: TGTGCCAGCAGCCACCTACCGACAGCCTACAATGAGCAGTTCTTC. Translating it yields CASSHLPTAYNEQFF.

The chain recombines TRBV6-5 with TRBJ1-2; 9 bases agree with TRBD1. Germline V gives CDR1 MNHEY, CDR2 SVGAGI. CDR3 size: 14 residues. Germline trimming cut 2 bases from V and 7 bases from J; bases unmatched to any gene: 5. CDR3 in DNA: TGTGCCAGCAGTTACACAGGGGGCGTCGGTGGCTACACCTTC. It encodes CASSYTGGVGGYTF.

The chain carries TRBV5-1 and TRBJ2-7; the D is unclear. V lost 1 base and J 4 bases, leaving 12 bases between the germline ends. The germline gives CDR1 SGHRS, CDR2 YFSETQ. This CDR3 spans 14 amino acids. The CDR3 sequence is CASSLSESWYEQYF. DNA of the CDR3: TGCGCCAGCAGCTTGTCAGAGAGCTGGTACGAGCAGTACTTC.

The sample holds a few counts of this clone. The genes are TRBV11-3 and TRBJ1-1, with no clear D. Germline V lookup: CDR1 SGHNT, CDR2 YENEEA. CDR3 length: 13 residues. V was cut by 5 bases and J by 3 bases, with 10 bases left in between. DNA for the CDR3: TGTGCCAGCAGCGTCGGGTGGGACACTGAAGCTTTCTTT. Translating it yields CASSVGWDTEAFF.

The chain employs TRBV7-9 and TRBJ1-4, with D perhaps matching TRBD1 (6 bases). This CDR3 is built from 14 residues. Trimming removed 4 bases from V and 8 bases from J, with 14 bases in between. Germline loops: CDR1 SEHNR, CDR2 FQNEAQ (reference sequence). CDR3 amino acids: CASSSRGGQEKLFF. The CDR3, as DNA: TGTGCCAGCAGCTCCAGGGGCGGGCAGGAAAAACTGTTTTTT.

This clone was seen only a few times. The chain recombines TRBV5-8 with TRBJ1-2, with D uncertain. This CDR3 is built from 13 residues. V lost 4 bases and J lost 4, with 11 bases in between. CDR1 is SGHTS and CDR2 is YDEGEE in the germline V gene. The CDR3 loop reads CASSRSGFYGYTF. CDR3 coding DNA: TGTGCCAGCAGCCGTAGTGGGTTCTATGGCTACACCTTC. Using reference TRBV5-8 and TRBJ1-2 for the parts outside the CDR3, the full variable domain is EAGVTQSPTHLIKTRGQQATLRCSPISGHTSVYWYQQALGLGLQFLLWYDEGEERNRGNFPPRFSGRQFPNYSSELNVNALELEDSALYLCASSRSGFYGYTFGSGTRLTVV.

This rearrangement joins TRBV7-6 to TRBJ2-3; D is possibly TRBD1 or TRBD2 (5 bases each). The CDR3 runs to 13 residues. Germline-derived CDR1 and CDR2 are SGHVS and FNYEAQ. V lost 5 bases and J 2 bases, leaving 8 bases between the germline ends. CDR3 region: CASSGGYTDTQYF. The CDR3 DNA sequence: TGTGCCAGCAGCGGGGGTTACACAGATACGCAGTATTTT.

The chain has TRBV7-2 and TRBJ2-1; 8 bases match TRBD2. CDR1 and CDR2 (germline): SGHTA, FQGNSA. Trimming took 3 bases from V and 7 from J; bases not matched to a gene: 8. The CDR3 runs to 15 residues. The CDR3 is CASSFFNGGENEQFF. For the CDR3, the DNA is TGTGCCAGCAGCTTTTTTAACGGGGGGGAAAATGAGCAGTTCTTC.

This sequence joins TRBV9 and TRBJ1-3; the match to TRBD1 covers 8 bases. Germline V CDR1 and CDR2: SGDLS, YYNGEE. The CDR3 is 16 amino acids. V trimming: 3 bases; J trimming: 0 bases; junction bases outside the gene matches: 5. CDR3 in DNA: TGTGCCAGCAGCGGGGGGACAGGTGACTCTGGAAACACCATATATTTT. It specifies CASSGGTGDSGNTIYF.

The chain employs TRBV15 and TRBJ1-2, with no clear D. With 0 bases removed from V and 4 bases from J, the gap between germline ends came to 9 bases. CDR1 is LNHNV and CDR2 is YYDKDF in the germline V gene (reference sequence). This CDR3 is 14 amino acids long. The CDR3 sequence: CATSRDPVGYGYTF. The DNA of the CDR3 is TGTGCCACCAGCAGAGATCCTGTGGGCTATGGCTACACCTTC.

J is TRBJ2-7 and V is TRBV6-5; D gene unclear. V lost 6 bases and J lost 0, with 15 bases in between. This CDR3 has 15 amino acids. CDR1 and CDR2 (germline): MNHEY, SVGAGI. Written as DNA, the CDR3 is TGTGCCAGCAGCACCGTAGGCGCGAGCTCCTACGAGCAGTACTTC. Residues: CASSTVGASSYEQYF.

This clone came up once. The rearrangement links TRBV19 to TRBJ1-1; unclear D gene. CDR1 and CDR2 (germline): LNHDA, SQIVND (reference sequence). Trimming took 3 bases from V and 4 from J, leaving 15 bases between them. The CDR3 loop spans 15 amino acids. The CDR3 nucleotides are TGTGCCAGTAGTATCGGGCTTTTACGGGGCACTGAAGCTTTCTTT. Encoded protein: CASSIGLLRGTEAFF.

V and J are TRBV6-6 and TRBJ2-7, with D hard to call. CDR3 length equals 11 residues. Germline-derived CDR1 and CDR2 are MNHNY and SVGAGI (reference sequence). The V end lost 3 bases, the J end lost 9 bases, and 9 bases lay between the germline ends. Here the CDR3 DNA reads TGTGCCAGCAGTTATTCCTGGGCGCAGTACTTC. Amino acids: CASSYSWAQYF.

This clone was counted a few times. The chain has TRBV2 and TRBJ1-4, with a weak D call TRBD1 (6 bases). CDR1 and CDR2 from the germline V gene are SNHLY and FYNNEI. The CDR3 is 16 residues long. Trimming took 7 bases from V and 4 from J, leaving 19 bases between them. The CDR3 nucleotides are TGTGCCAGCACATCCGGGGACATCTACCTTAATGAAAAACTGTTTTTT. Translated, it gives CASTSGDIYLNEKLFF.

This chain links TRBV7-8 with TRBJ2-2; D might be TRBD1 (6 bases). Trimming removed 5 bases from V and 10 bases from J, with 26 bases in between. There are 17 residues in the CDR3. Germline V gene data show CDR1 as SGHVS and CDR2 as FQNEAQ. The CDR3 here is CASSQSGSGEFWVELFF. The CDR3 DNA reads as TGTGCCAGCAGCCAAAGTGGGTCAGGGGAATTCTGGGTGGAGCTGTTTTTT.

This chain links TRBV5-6 with TRBJ2-7, with D perhaps matching TRBD1 (5 bases). The CDR3 covers 14 residues. CDR1 and CDR2 from the germline V gene are SGHDT and YYEEEE. V lost 0 bases and J lost 4, with 11 bases in between. CDR3 DNA: TGTGCCAGCAGCTTGGCGGAACAGGAGTACGAGCAGTACTTC. Its protein is CASSLAEQEYEQYF.